The entry that follows covers one T cell receptor beta chain sequence. It has no known antigen specificity. Per-nucleotide qualities are absent, and no much larger clonotype sits a single base away. This record comes from a study of control samples from healthy donors and cancer patients (dated by TCRdb to the early 2020s). Library preparation used the immunoSEQ multiplex PCR assay. Not all clones reach the TCRdb copy of this immuneACCESS table, which keeps in-frame sequences only. Checked studies attribute under half of the gap to unresolved V genes and leave the rest unexplained. The sample includes about 50,000 clones, with 94% observed a single time. Together, the top ten hold less than 4.5% of the sample. The CDR3 holds 14 amino acids from the cysteine to the phenylalanine. Only the CDR3 part of the read is kept: 42 bases, read in frame from the first base. The germline V gene supplies CDR1 SGHAT and CDR2 FQNNGV. Between the V and J ends, shortened by 3 bases and 7 bases respectively, the junction contains 15 bases.

The V and J genes are TRBV11-2 and TRBJ1-1, and possibly TRBD1, on 6 matching bases. The sequencing sample was made of blood. The TCR originated in a man aged 25 to 40 in good health. The CDR3 region reads CASSLKRGAYEAFF. The DNA is TGTGCCAGCAGCTTGAAGCGGGGGGCCTATGAAGCTTTCTTT.